The entry that follows covers one TCR beta chain sequence. This CDR3 has 16 amino acids. Unmatched junction bases numbered 4, after V lost 0 bases and J lost 3 bases. The V gene's germline CDR1 is LGHDT and CDR2 YNNKEL (reference sequence). The sample belongs to a study of blood T cell repertoires in COVID-19. Overall study context: COVID-19 samples from acute and convalescent phases originated in the United States, Italy and Spain.

Clones were sequenced by immunoSEQ multiplex PCR, and TCRdb holds only the in-frame ones, with some missing. The repertoire holds over 110,000 clones, with roughly 84% as singletons. Sequenced sample: PBMCs or T cells enriched from blood (not recorded which). This TCR was sampled from a man aged 40-50 years with acute COVID-19. The chain uses TRBV3-1 (or the pseudogene TRBV3-2) and TRBJ1-4; TRBD1 matches at 7 bases. The CDR3: CASSQDLTGANEKLFF. The CDR3 DNA reads as TGTGCCAGCAGCCAAGATTTAACAGGGGCTAATGAAAAACTGTTTTTT.